This T cell receptor beta chain appears in the sequencing data of a study of cytomegalovirus exposure and HLA in healthy donors. Study-level points and caveats: The classifier reportedly diagnosed cytomegalovirus status with high sensitivity and specificity.

This CDR3 contains 16 residues. Looked up from germline, CDR1 is ENHRY and CDR2 is SYGVKD. The V gene end was trimmed by 6 bases and the J gene end by 2 bases; junction bases not matched to a gene: 9. In the case of this clone: The target antigen is unknown.

The PCR had 60 Vbeta and 13 Jbeta primers. The protocol was immunoSEQ multiplex PCR, while the TCRdb copy is restricted to in-frame clones and leaves out a portion. The sample carries 60,000 to 85,000 clones, 70% to 85% recorded once. Sequenced: PBMCs. The receptor was isolated from a man in his sixties or seventies in good health and CMV-seropositive. The chain carries TRBV10-3 and TRBJ1-2, with 10 bases identical to TRBD1. In DNA form, the CDR3 reads TGTGCCATCAGGACTATTCGGACAGGGGGGAACTATGGCTACACCTTC. Residues: CAIRTIRTGGNYGYTF.